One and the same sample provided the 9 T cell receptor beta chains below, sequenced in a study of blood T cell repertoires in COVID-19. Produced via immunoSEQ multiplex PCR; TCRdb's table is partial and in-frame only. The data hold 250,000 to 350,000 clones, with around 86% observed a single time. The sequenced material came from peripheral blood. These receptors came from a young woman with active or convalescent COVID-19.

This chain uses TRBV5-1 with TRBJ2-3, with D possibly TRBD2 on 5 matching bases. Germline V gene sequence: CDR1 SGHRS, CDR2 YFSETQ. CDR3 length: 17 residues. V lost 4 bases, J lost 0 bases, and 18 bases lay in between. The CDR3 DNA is TGCGCCAGCAGCCGGCCGAGCGGCACCGCTAGCACAGATACGCAGTATTTT. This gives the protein CASSRPSGTASTDTQYF. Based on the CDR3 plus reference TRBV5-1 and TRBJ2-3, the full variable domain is KAGVTQTPRYLIKTRGQQVTLSCSPISGHRSVSWYQQTPGQGLQFLFEYFSETQRNKGNFPGRFSGRQFSNSRSEMNVSTLELGDSALYLCASSRPSGTASTDTQYFGPGTRLTVL.

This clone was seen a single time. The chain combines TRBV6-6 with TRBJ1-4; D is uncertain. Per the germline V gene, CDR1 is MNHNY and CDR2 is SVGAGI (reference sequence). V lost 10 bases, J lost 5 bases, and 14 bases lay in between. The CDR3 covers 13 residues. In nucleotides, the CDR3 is TGTGCCACCCGGAGGGCAGCAAATGAAAAACTGTTTTTT. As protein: CATRRAANEKLFF.

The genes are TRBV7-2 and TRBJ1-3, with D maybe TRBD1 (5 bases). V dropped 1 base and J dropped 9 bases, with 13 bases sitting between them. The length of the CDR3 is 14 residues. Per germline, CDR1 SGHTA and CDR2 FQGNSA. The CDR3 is CASSLGQPGGTIYF. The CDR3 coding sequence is TGTGCCAGCAGCTTAGGACAGCCAGGCGGCACCATATATTTT.

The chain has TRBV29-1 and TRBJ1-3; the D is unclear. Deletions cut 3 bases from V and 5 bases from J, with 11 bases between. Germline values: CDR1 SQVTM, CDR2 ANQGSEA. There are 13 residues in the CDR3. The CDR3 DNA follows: TGCAGCGTTGAGGAAGGAGAGAGAAACACCATATATTTT. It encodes CSVEEGERNTIYF.

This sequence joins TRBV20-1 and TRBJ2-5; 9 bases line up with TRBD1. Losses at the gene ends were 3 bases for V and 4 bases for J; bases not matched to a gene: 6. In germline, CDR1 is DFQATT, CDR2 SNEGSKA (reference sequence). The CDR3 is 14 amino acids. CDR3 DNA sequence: TGCAGTGCTAGTCCCGGGACAGGGAGAGAGACCCAGTACTTC. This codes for CSASPGTGRETQYF.

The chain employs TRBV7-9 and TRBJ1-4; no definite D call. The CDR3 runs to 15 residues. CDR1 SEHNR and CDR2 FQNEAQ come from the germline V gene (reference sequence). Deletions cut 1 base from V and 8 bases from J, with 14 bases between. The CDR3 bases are TGTGCCAGCAGCTTAGTTCCAACAAGAGGGGAAAAACTGTTTTTT. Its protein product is CASSLVPTRGEKLFF.

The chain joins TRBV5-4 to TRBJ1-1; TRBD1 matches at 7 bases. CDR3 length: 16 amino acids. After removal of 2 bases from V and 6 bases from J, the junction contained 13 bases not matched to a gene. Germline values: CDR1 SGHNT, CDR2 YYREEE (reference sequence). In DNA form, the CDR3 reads TGTGCCAGCAGCTTACGACAGGGTTGGGGTGTTCCTGAAGCTTTCTTT. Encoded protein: CASSLRQGWGVPEAFF.

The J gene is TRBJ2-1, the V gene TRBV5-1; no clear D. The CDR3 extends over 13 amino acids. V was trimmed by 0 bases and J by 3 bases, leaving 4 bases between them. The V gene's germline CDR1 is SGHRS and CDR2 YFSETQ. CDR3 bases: TGCGCCAGCAGCTTGGACAGCTACAATGAGCAGTTCTTC. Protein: CASSLDSYNEQFF.

CDR3 sequence reads: CASSSYGGAGANVLTF. The CDR3 DNA is TGTGCCAGCAGCTCCTATGGAGGGGCCGGGGCCAACGTCCTGACTTTC. V is TRBV7-2 and J is TRBJ2-6, with a tentative D call TRBD2 (6 bases). The V and J ends lost 4 bases and 4 bases respectively, with 14 bases between them. CDR1 is SGHTA, CDR2 FQGNSA, per germline. There are 16 residues in the CDR3.